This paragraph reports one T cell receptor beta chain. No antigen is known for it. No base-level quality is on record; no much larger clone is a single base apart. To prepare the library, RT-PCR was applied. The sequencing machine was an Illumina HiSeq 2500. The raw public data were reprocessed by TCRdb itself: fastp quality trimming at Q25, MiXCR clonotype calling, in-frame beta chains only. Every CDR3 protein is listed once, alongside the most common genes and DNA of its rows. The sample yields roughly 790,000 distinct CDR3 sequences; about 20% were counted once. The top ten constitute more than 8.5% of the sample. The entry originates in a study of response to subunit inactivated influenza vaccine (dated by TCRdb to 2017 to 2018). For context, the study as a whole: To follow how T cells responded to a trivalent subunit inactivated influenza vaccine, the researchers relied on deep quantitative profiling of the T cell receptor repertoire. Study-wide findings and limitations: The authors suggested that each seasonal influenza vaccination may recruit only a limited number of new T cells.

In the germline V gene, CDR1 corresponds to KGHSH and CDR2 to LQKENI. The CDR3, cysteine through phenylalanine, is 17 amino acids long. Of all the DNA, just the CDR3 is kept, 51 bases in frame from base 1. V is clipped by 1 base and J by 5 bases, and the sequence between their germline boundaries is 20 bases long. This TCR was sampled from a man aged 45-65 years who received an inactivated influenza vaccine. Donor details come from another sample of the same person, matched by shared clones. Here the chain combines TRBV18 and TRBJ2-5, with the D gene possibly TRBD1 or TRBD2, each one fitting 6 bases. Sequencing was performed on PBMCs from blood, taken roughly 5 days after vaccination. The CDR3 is CASSPRAGDGSTETQYF. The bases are TGTGCCAGCTCACCACGCGCAGGGGACGGGAGTACGGAGACCCAGTACTTC. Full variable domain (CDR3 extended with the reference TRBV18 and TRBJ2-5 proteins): NAGVMQNPRHLVRRRGQEARLRCSPMKGHSHVYWYRQLPEEGLKFMVYLQKENIIDESGMPKERFSAEFPKEGPSILRIQQVVRGDSAAYFCASSPRAGDGSTETQYFGPGTRLLVL.